A single sample gave rise to the 20 T cell receptor beta chains below, sequenced in a study of OX40 agonist ivuxolimab in advanced cancers. Sequencing was performed with immunoSEQ multiplex PCR; in TCRdb, only in-frame clones are kept and a portion is missing. The table records 70,000 to 95,000 clones, 80% to 90% of them present only once. Sequencing used CD4+ or CD8+ T cells sorted from blood, obtained in a trial of the OX40 agonist ivuxolimab. These receptors came from an adult with an advanced solid tumor such as melanoma, head and neck, liver or kidney cancer.

This clone occurred a few times. The CDR3 loop reads CASSDGSSQHF. As DNA, the CDR3 is TGTGCCAGCAGTGATGGATCGTCCCAGCATTTT. The J gene is TRBJ1-5, the V gene TRBV6-1; no clear D gene. Germline V CDR1 and CDR2: MNHNS, SASEGT. This CDR3 is 11 amino acids long. V was pared by 3 bases and J by 11 bases, with 8 bases between.

This clone was recorded a few times. The chain has TRBV7-3 and TRBJ2-4; no firm D call. This CDR3 contains 15 residues. Per the germline V gene, CDR1 is SGHTA and CDR2 is FQGTGA. The V and J ends lost 2 bases and 6 bases respectively, with 14 bases between them. The chain's CDR3 is CASSLSASPGNIQYF. As DNA, the CDR3 is TGTGCCAGCAGCTTATCCGCCTCCCCAGGAAACATTCAGTACTTC. The complete variable domain, with remaining parts taken from reference TRBV7-3 and TRBJ2-4, reads GAGVSQTPSNKVTEKGKYVELRCDPISGHTALYWYRQSLGQGPEFLIYFQGTGAADDSGLPNDRFFAVRPEGSVSTLKIQRTERGDSAVYLCASSLSASPGNIQYFGAGTRLSVL.

This clone was detected a few times. The chain employs TRBV6-6 and TRBJ2-1, with D perhaps matching TRBD1 or TRBD2 (6 bases each). The CDR3 totals 16 residues. Between the trimmed V and J ends, which lost 0 bases and 6 bases, there was a span of 15 bases. Looked up from germline, CDR1 is MNHNY and CDR2 is SVGAGI (reference sequence). The CDR3 nucleotides are TGTGCCAGCAGTTACTCGATGGGGGGCCCCCGCAATGAGCAGTTCTTC. Residues: CASSYSMGGPRNEQFF.

J is TRBJ2-2 and V is TRBV27; D remains ambiguous. The V gene lost 3 bases and the J gene lost 6 bases, with 8 bases spanning the gap. This CDR3 spans 13 amino acids. Germline CDR1 reads MNHEY; CDR2 reads SMNVEV (reference sequence). The CDR3 sequence is CASSFSSPGELFF. The CDR3 DNA reads as TGTGCCAGCAGTTTTTCTAGTCCCGGGGAGCTGTTTTTT.

This chain links TRBV28 with TRBJ2-7, with D perhaps given as TRBD1 or TRBD2 (6 bases each). The CDR3 length is 16 residues. In germline, CDR1 is MDHEN, CDR2 SYDVKM. Trimming cost V 5 bases and J 7 bases, with 24 bases left between them. CDR3 region: CASSGLRGTTGREQYF. CDR3 DNA sequence: TGTGCCAGCAGTGGCCTCCGAGGGACAACGGGGAGGGAGCAGTACTTC.

V usage is TRBV30 and J usage is TRBJ1-3, with TRBD1 matching over 9 bases. The CDR3 is 13 amino acids. In germline, CDR1 is GTSNPN, CDR2 SVGIG (reference sequence). Germline trimming cut 4 bases from V and 7 bases from J; bases unmatched to any gene: 5. CDR3 region: CAWKTGGANTIYF. The CDR3 DNA reads TGTGCCTGGAAGACAGGGGGGGCGAACACCATATATTTT.

This chain links TRBV7-2 with TRBJ2-7; no reliable D call. The CDR3 runs to 11 residues. With 5 bases removed from V and 2 bases from J, the gap between germline ends came to 4 bases. Germline CDR1 SGHTA, CDR2 FQGNSA. The CDR3 reads CASSHAYEQYF. The DNA of the CDR3 is TGTGCCAGCAGCCACGCCTACGAGCAGTACTTC.

A few counts support this clone. The chain joins TRBV18 to TRBJ2-1, with 14 positions matching TRBD2. V lost 1 base and J lost 10; bases outside the gene matches: 27. The CDR3 consists of 23 residues. From germline, CDR1 is KGHSH and CDR2 LQKENI. In nucleotides, the CDR3 is TGTGCCAGCTCACCACTACCCGGGTACAGACCCGGGACTAGCGGGAGTACGGGGGTCGAGCAGTTCTTC. Protein sequence: CASSPLPGYRPGTSGSTGVEQFF.

The genes are TRBV5-1 and TRBJ1-2; D gene ambiguous. This CDR3 contains 14 residues. The V end lost 0 bases, the J end lost 3 bases, and 9 bases lay between the germline ends. Looked up from germline, CDR1 is SGHRS and CDR2 is YFSETQ. CDR3 sequence (DNA): TGCGCCAGCAGCTTGGAGGTCACCGACTATGGCTACACCTTC. It codes for CASSLEVTDYGYTF.

V is TRBV5-4 and J is TRBJ2-5; D call uncertain. The CDR3 loop spans 12 amino acids. Germline V gene lookup returns CDR1 SGHNT and CDR2 YYREEE (reference sequence). V was trimmed by 1 base and J by 0 bases, leaving 1 base between them. The CDR3 sequence: CASSLYQETQYF. Written as DNA, the CDR3 is TGTGCCAGCAGCTTGTACCAAGAGACCCAGTACTTC.

The chain is built from TRBV5-1 and TRBJ2-7, with 11 nucleotides matching TRBD2. The V gene's germline CDR1 is SGHRS and CDR2 YFSETQ. The trim removed 1 base at V and 2 bases at J, leaving 2 bases unmatched. The CDR3 runs to 15 residues. The CDR3 is CASSLTSGSTYEQYF. CDR3 sequence (DNA): TGCGCCAGCAGCTTGACTAGCGGGAGTACCTACGAGCAGTACTTC. The entire variable domain, with the rest obtained from reference TRBV5-1 and TRBJ2-7, is as follows: KAGVTQTPRYLIKTRGQQVTLSCSPISGHRSVSWYQQTPGQGLQFLFEYFSETQRNKGNFPGRFSGRQFSNSRSEMNVSTLELGDSALYLCASSLTSGSTYEQYFGPGTRLTVT.

The chain couples TRBV5-8 to TRBJ1-6, with D tentatively TRBD1 (5 bases). Trimming shortened V by 1 base and J by 5 bases, and 13 bases separated the two germline ends. The CDR3 totals 16 residues. Germline loops: CDR1 SGHTS, CDR2 YDEGEE. The CDR3 sequence: CASSLHLGPDNSPLHF. The CDR3 coding sequence is TGTGCCAGCAGCTTGCATCTGGGACCGGATAATTCACCCCTCCACTTT.

Only a few counts were recorded for this clone. The gene calls are TRBV7-6 and TRBJ2-3; D may be TRBD2 (7 bases). The germline V gene has CDR1 SGHVS and CDR2 FNYEAQ. V lost 5 bases and J lost 8, with 14 bases in between. The CDR3 is 13 residues long. DNA of the CDR3: TGTGCCAGCAGCACCCAGGGAGGGGGTACGCAGTATTTT. Amino acids: CASSTQGGGTQYF.

The gene calls are TRBV5-6 and TRBJ2-3, with D tentatively TRBD2 (6 bases). Looked up from germline, CDR1 is SGHDT and CDR2 is YYEEEE. CDR3 length: 15 residues. Trimming removed 4 bases from V and 2 bases from J, with 14 bases in between. The DNA for the CDR3 is TGTGCCAGCAGCACTCCTAGCGCGCACACAGATACGCAGTATTTT. This codes for CASSTPSAHTDTQYF.

V gene TRBV19 combines with J gene TRBJ2-1; 11 positions agree with TRBD2. The length of the CDR3 is 14 residues. The trim removed 4 bases at V and 12 bases at J, leaving 8 bases unmatched. Germline CDR1 and CDR2: LNHDA and SQIVND (reference sequence). The CDR3 loop reads CASSSLAGGPRQFF. CDR3 DNA: TGTGCCAGTAGTAGCTTAGCGGGAGGGCCCCGGCAGTTCTTC.

The chain employs TRBV5-6 and TRBJ2-2; 8 bases fit TRBD1. This CDR3 comprises 15 residues. V gave up 0 bases and J gave up 7 bases; unmatched junction bases: 5. From germline, CDR1 is SGHDT and CDR2 YYEEEE. The CDR3 bases are TGTGCCAGCAGCTTGGGTCCAGGGGGCCACGGGGAGCTGTTTTTT. It translates to CASSLGPGGHGELFF.

The chain is built from TRBV11-2 and TRBJ2-7, with 10 bases lining up with TRBD1. Germline CDR1 and CDR2: SGHAT and FQNNGV. This CDR3 has 14 amino acids. V trimming: 1 base; J trimming: 6 bases; junction bases outside the gene matches: 3. The DNA for the CDR3 is TGTGCCAGCAGCTTAGGACAGGGGGCCGGCGAGCAGTACTTC. The encoded protein is CASSLGQGAGEQYF.

V is TRBV11-3 and J is TRBJ1-5; tentative D call: TRBD1 (5 bases). CDR3 length: 17 amino acids. V shed 7 bases and J shed 1 base, with 20 bases lying between them. In germline, CDR1 is SGHNT, CDR2 YENEEA. CDR3 bases: TGTGCCAGCATCATGTCGCCTGACGGGGCGAGCAATCAGCCCCAGCATTTT. Encoded protein: CASIMSPDGASNQPQHF.

This chain uses TRBV19 with TRBJ1-5, with D tentatively TRBD1 (5 bases). The V end lost 6 bases, the J end lost 0 bases, and 12 bases lay between the germline ends. Per the germline V gene, CDR1 is LNHDA and CDR2 is SQIVND (reference sequence). This CDR3 contains 15 residues. CDR3 coding DNA: TGTGCCAGTAGGACGACAGAGAATAGCAATCAGCCCCAGCATTTT. Its translation: CASRTTENSNQPQHF.

This clone is a singleton in its sample. The rearrangement uses TRBV19 and TRBJ2-2, with D possibly TRBD1 on 6 matching bases. The CDR3 sequence is 17 residues long. Germline V gene sequence: CDR1 LNHDA, CDR2 SQIVND (reference sequence). With 0 bases removed from V and 0 bases from J, the gap between germline ends came to 11 bases. CDR3 nucleotide sequence: TGTGCCAGTAGTATAGATCGGGGACACTCGAACACCGGGGAGCTGTTTTTT. Translation gives CASSIDRGHSNTGELFF.